Each of the 9 T cell receptor beta chains below was sequenced from the same sample in a study of patients with pleural tuberculosis. TCRdb analysed the reads with MiXCR anew, one entry per CDR3 protein. Among about 50,000 distinct CDR3 sequences listed, about 6.8% were seen once. The receptors were sampled from a human donor with pleural tuberculosis.

This clonotype was seen many times. The chain combines TRBV28 with TRBJ1-5, with TRBD1 matching 8 bases. V shed 5 bases and J 2 bases; nucleotides not matched to a gene: 5. The CDR3 extends over 15 amino acids. Germline loops: CDR1 MDHEN, CDR2 SYDVKM. The CDR3 is CASSPPDRGNQPQHF. CDR3 nucleotide sequence: TGTGCCAGCAGTCCTCCGGACAGGGGCAATCAGCCCCAGCATTTT.

This clonotype was recorded a few times. The chain links TRBV2 to TRBJ2-7; D uncertain. The V gene lost 3 bases and the J gene lost 3 bases, with 9 bases spanning the gap. The CDR3 extends over 13 amino acids. Germline loops: CDR1 SNHLY, CDR2 FYNNEI. The CDR3 sequence: CASSESIGYEQYF. CDR3 DNA: TGTGCCAGCAGTGAGTCGATTGGCTACGAGCAGTACTTC.

In regard to this clonotype: One junction end disagrees with the germline gene, perhaps due to a read error. The chain has TRBV20-1 and TRBJ2-5, with D possibly TRBD2 on 8 matching bases. CDR1 is DFQATT, CDR2 SNEGSKA, per germline (reference sequence). The CDR3 sequence is 14 residues long. The CDR3 DNA sequence: TGCAGTGCTAGAGACGGGAGGGGGCAAGAGACCCAGTGCTTC. Translation gives CSARDGRGQETQCF.

With regard to this clonotype: This may come from a read error, since a much larger clone is one base off. The chain links TRBV11-1 to TRBJ2-1; tentatively, D is TRBD2 (6 bases). The germline V gene encodes CDR1 SGHAT and CDR2 FQDESV (reference sequence). This CDR3 contains 14 residues. The V gene lost 5 bases and the J gene lost 5 bases, with 13 bases spanning the gap. This chain's CDR3 is CASSSTGEDNEQFF. CDR3 DNA: TGTGCCAGCAGCAGCACGGGAGAGGACAATGAGCAGTTCTTC.

This clonotype showed up many times. This rearrangement joins TRBV7-6 to TRBJ2-2, with D unclear. The CDR3 is 14 residues long. Germline assignment: CDR1 SGHVS and CDR2 FNYEAQ. V shed 4 bases and J shed 3 bases, with 9 bases lying between them. CDR3 region: CASSSNKYTGELFF. In DNA, the CDR3 is TGTGCCAGCAGCTCCAACAAATACACCGGGGAGCTGTTTTTT.

This clonotype was counted at least ten times. J is TRBJ2-3 and V is TRBV20-1; 9 bases agree with TRBD1. This CDR3 has 13 amino acids. CDR1 DFQATT and CDR2 SNEGSKA come from the germline V gene (reference sequence). V dropped 5 bases and J dropped 3; count of bases not matched to a gene: 3. The CDR3 here is CSAGTGRTDTQYF. The CDR3 nucleotides are TGCAGTGCTGGGACAGGGAGGACAGATACGCAGTATTTT.

This clonotype was counted at least ten times. The chain combines TRBV6-1 with TRBJ2-2; either TRBD1 or TRBD2 may supply D (5 bases each). The CDR3 runs 15 residues. Between the trimmed V and J ends, which lost 2 bases and 3 bases, there was a span of 10 bases. Germline assignment: CDR1 MNHNS and CDR2 SASEGT. The CDR3 loop is CASSEWDEDTGELFF. The CDR3, as DNA: TGTGCCAGCAGTGAATGGGACGAAGACACCGGGGAGCTGTTTTTT.

This clonotype was counted ten times or more. The rearrangement uses TRBV28 and TRBJ1-5; the D is unclear. The V end was cut by 5 bases, the J end by 5 bases, with 7 bases between. The CDR3 extends over 12 amino acids. CDR1 is MDHEN and CDR2 is SYDVKM in the germline V gene. The CDR3 loop reads CASSDLYQPQHF. The CDR3 region has the DNA TGTGCCAGCAGTGATCTCTATCAGCCCCAGCATTTT.

This clonotype has a count of ten or more. The chain joins TRBV28 to TRBJ2-7; D is unresolved. V shed 7 bases and J shed 1 base, with 14 bases lying between them. CDR3 length: 14 amino acids. From germline, CDR1 is MDHEN and CDR2 SYDVKM. The CDR3 sequence is CASKGPAASYEQYF. The DNA for the CDR3 is TGTGCCAGCAAAGGCCCAGCAGCTTCCTACGAGCAGTACTTC.